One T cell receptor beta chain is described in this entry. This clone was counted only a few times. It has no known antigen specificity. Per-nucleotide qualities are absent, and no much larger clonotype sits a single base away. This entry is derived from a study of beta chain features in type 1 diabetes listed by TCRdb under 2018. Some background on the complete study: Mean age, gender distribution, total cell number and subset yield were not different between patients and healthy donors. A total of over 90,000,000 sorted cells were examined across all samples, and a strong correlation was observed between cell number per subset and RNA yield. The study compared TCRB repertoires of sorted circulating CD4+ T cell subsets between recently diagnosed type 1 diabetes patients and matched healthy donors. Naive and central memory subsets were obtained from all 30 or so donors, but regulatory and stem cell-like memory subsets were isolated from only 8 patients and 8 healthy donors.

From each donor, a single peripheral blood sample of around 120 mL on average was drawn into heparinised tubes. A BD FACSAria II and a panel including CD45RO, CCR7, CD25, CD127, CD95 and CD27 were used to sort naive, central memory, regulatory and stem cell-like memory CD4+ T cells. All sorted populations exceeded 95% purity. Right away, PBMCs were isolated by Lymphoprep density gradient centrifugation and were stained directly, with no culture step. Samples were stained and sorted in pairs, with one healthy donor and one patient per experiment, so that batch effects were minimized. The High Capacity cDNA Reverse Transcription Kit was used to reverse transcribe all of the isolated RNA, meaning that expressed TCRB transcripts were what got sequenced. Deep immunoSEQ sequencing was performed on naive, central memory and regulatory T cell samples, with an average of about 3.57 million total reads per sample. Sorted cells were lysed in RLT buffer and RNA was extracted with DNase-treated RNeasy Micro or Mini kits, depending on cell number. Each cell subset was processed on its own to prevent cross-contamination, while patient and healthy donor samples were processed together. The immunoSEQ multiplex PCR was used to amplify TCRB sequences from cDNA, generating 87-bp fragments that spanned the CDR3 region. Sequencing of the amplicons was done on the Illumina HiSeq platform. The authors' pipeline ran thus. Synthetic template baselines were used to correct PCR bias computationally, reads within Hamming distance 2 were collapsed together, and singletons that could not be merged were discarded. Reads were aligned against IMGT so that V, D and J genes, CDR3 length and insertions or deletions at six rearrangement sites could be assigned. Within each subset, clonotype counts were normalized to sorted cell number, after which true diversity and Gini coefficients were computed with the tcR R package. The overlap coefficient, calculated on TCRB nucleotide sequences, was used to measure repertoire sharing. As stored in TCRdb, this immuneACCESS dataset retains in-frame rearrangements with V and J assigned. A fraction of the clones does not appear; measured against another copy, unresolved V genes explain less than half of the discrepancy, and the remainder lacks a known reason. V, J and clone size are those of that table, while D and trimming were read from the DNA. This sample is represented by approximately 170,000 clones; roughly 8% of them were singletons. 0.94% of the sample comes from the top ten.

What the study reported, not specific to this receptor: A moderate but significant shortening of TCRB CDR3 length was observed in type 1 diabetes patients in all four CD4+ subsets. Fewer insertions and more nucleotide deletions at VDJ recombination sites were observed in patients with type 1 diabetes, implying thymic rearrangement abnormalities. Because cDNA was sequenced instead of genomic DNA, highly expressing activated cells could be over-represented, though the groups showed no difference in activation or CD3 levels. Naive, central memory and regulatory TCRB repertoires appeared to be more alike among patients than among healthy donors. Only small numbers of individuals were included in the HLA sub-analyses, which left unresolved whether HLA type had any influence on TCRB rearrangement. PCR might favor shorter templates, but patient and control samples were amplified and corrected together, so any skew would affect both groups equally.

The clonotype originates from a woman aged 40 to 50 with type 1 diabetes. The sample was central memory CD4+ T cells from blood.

The DNA sequence follows: TGCGCCAGCAGATTTACCTCGACGGGACAGTTCGATGAGCAGTTCTTC. This encodes CASRFTSTGQFDEQFF. This sequence uses TRBV4-1 and TRBJ2-1; 7 of the junction bases match TRBD1. The germline V end is reduced by 6 bases and the J end by 8 bases; junction bases left unmatched: 16. CDR1 and CDR2 are read off the germline V gene as MGHRA and YSYEKL. Inclusive of the bounding cysteine and phenylalanine, the CDR3 is 16 residues long. Solely the CDR3 DNA is kept, with 48 bases framed from the first base.